Sequencing of this T cell receptor beta chain was carried out in a study of T-cell reconstitution after alpha-beta-depleted transplantation in children. The TCRbeta library incorporated unique molecular identifiers. TCRdb itself ran the PCR reads through MiXCR, one entry per CDR3 protein. The sample has around 530,000 distinct CDR3 sequences; approximately 32% are singletons. Germline V gene lookup returns CDR1 SGHTA and CDR2 FQGNSA. V was clipped by 2 bases and J by 4 bases; unmatched bases: 8. The CDR3 extends over 15 amino acids. This clonotype showed up just a few times. Sequencing was performed on PBMCs from the stem cell graft donor, taken from the stem cell graft. This chain uses TRBV7-2 with TRBJ2-7; 7 bases agree with TRBD2. The TCR originated in a human donor who donated a stem cell graft to a child with aplastic anemia. In DNA, the CDR3 is TGTGCCAGCAGCTTAACTAGCGTACGGCCGTACGAGCAGTACGTC. Its protein product is CASSLTSVRPYEQYV.